This T cell receptor beta chain was captured by sequencing in a study of blood T cell repertoires in COVID-19. Study-wide context: Donors in the United States, Italy and Spain gave samples during acute or convalescent COVID-19. The analysed material was cDNA or gDNA that came from T cells, B-cell-depleted T cells, or PBMCs.

Only in-frame clones appear in the TCRdb table, and some are missing; sequencing was by immunoSEQ multiplex PCR. The sample consists of under 250,000 clones, around four fifths of them appearing once. Germline CDR1 MNHNY, CDR2 SVGAGI (reference sequence). V shed 5 bases and J 0 bases; nucleotides not matched to a gene: 17. The CDR3 is 20 residues long. The TCR was taken from a woman in her 70s with active or convalescent COVID-19. The sequenced sample consisted of peripheral blood. V and J are TRBV6-6 and TRBJ2-1; 9 positions agree with TRBD2. DNA for the CDR3: TGTGCCAGCAGTCACCCGTCGGCGGGAGGGTCGTTTACCTCCTACAATGAGCAGTTCTTC. As protein: CASSHPSAGGSFTSYNEQFF.